This TCR beta chain was recorded in a study of OX40 agonist ivuxolimab in advanced cancers. At the level of the study: Roughly two fifths of patients had received prior checkpoint inhibitor therapy. The study, taken as a whole, reports: Relative to CD4+ cells, CD8+ T cells on average had more expanded clones. Among the nonresponders, some also had low normalized T-cell clonal expansion.

As concerns this clone: Its antigen is as yet unknown. This sample also contains other DNA sequences that code for the same CDR3.

The protocol was immunoSEQ multiplex PCR, while the TCRdb copy is restricted to in-frame clones and leaves out a portion. The sample records 80,000 to 95,000 clones, around nine tenths being singletons. The length of the CDR3 is 13 residues. CDR1 is SGHKS, CDR2 YYEKEE, per germline (reference sequence). With 2 bases removed from V and 2 bases from J, the gap between germline ends came to 7 bases. The sequence derives from an adult with an advanced solid tumor such as melanoma, head and neck, liver or kidney cancer. This specimen was CD4+ or CD8+ T cells sorted from blood, taken in a trial of the OX40 agonist ivuxolimab. The chain has TRBV5-5 and TRBJ2-5; weak D call: TRBD1 (6 bases). CDR3 nucleotide sequence: TGTGCCAGCAGCTTTGGACAGCAAGAGACCCAGTACTTC. As protein: CASSFGQQETQYF.